These 2 T cell receptor beta chains share one sample of origin, sequenced in a study of shared clonotypes between healthy human individuals. The assay was immunoSEQ multiplex PCR, and TCRdb's table has in-frame clones only and misses some. The sample contains about 1.1 million clones, roughly 77% of which appear only once. Sequencing was carried out using memory CD4+ T cells from PBMCs. Subset of the sample: CD45RA-negative fraction. The receptors originated from a man younger than 35 in good health. Some clones in this sample may be carry-over from other donors' samples.

This rearrangement joins TRBV29-1 to TRBJ2-3; possibly TRBD1 or TRBD2 for D (5 bases each). The CDR3 is 12 amino acids. Germline CDR1 reads SQVTM; CDR2 reads ANQGSEA. Trimming shortened V by 7 bases and J by 9 bases, and 17 bases separated the two germline ends. CDR3 amino acids: CSDAPGQDTQYF. CDR3 in DNA: TGCAGCGATGCCCCGGGGCAAGACACGCAGTATTTT.

The chain is built from TRBV28 and TRBJ1-1, with D possibly TRBD1 on 6 matching bases. Trimming removed 6 bases at V and 4 bases at J, with 27 bases between. This CDR3 is built from 18 residues. The germline V gene has CDR1 MDHEN and CDR2 SYDVKM. The CDR3 loop reads CASRPRVSRARGGTEAFF. CDR3 nucleotides: TGTGCCAGCAGACCCCGAGTTTCCCGCGCCAGGGGAGGCACTGAAGCTTTCTTT.